The clone carrying this T cell receptor (beta chain) was counted between two and nine times. The CDR3 has 16 amino acids. V was pared by 6 bases and J by 2 bases, with 7 bases of the junction left unmatched. Germline CDR1 is MNHNS and CDR2 is SASEGT. One entry per CDR3 protein, called by TCRdb with MiXCR from the reads. The sample shows roughly 600,000 distinct CDR3 sequences, 20% to 25% of them seen only once. These data come from a study of T cell repertoires in cytomegalovirus infection. The receptor was isolated from a human donor in good health (CMV status not recorded). Some clones in this sample may be carry-over from other donors' samples. The source material was CD8+ T cells from PBMCs. J is TRBJ2-3 and V is TRBV6-1, with 11 positions matching TRBD2. CDR3 in amino acids: CASSRIAGGPTDTQYF. In DNA form, the CDR3 reads TGTGCCAGCAGCCGCATAGCGGGGGGGCCCACAGATACGCAGTATTTT.